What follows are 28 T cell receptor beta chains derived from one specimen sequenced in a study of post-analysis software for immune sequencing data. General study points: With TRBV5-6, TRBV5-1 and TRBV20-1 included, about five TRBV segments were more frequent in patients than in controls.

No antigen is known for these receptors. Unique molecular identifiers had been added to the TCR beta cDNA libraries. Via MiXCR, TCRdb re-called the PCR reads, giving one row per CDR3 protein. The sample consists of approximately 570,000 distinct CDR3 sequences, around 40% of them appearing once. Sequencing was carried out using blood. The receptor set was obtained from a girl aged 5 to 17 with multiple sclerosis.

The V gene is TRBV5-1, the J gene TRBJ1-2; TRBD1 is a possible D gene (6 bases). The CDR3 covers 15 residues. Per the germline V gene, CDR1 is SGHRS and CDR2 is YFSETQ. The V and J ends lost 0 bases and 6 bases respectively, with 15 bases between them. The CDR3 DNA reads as TGCGCCAGCAGCTTGGGAGGGACACCACTGGATGGCTACACCTTC. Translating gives CASSLGGTPLDGYTF.

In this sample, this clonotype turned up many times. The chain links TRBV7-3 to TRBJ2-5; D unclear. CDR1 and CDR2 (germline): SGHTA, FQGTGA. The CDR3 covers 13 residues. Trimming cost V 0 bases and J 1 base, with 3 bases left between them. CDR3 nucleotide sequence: TGTGCCAGCAGCTTAACGGTCCAAGAGACCCAGTACTTC. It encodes CASSLTVQETQYF.

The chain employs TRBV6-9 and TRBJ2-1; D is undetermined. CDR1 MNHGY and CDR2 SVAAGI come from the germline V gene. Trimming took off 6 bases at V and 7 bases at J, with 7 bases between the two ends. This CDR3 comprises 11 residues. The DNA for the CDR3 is TGTGCCAGCAGCACCGTGAATGAGCAGTTCTTC. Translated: CASSTVNEQFF.

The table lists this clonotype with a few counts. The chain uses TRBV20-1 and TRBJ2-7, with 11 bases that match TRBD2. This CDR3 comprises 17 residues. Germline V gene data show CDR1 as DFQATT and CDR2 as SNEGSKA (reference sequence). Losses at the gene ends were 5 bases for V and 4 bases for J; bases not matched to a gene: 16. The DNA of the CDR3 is TGCAGTGCTTCTCACTCTAGCGGGGGGCCCCTGGTGTACGAGCAGTACTTC. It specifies CSASHSSGGPLVYEQYF.

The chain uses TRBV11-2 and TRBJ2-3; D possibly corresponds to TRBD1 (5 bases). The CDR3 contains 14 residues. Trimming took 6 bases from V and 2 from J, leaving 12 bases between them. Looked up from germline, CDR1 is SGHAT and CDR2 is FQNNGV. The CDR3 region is CASSTGVLTDTQYF. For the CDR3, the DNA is TGTGCCAGCAGTACAGGAGTACTCACAGATACGCAGTATTTT.

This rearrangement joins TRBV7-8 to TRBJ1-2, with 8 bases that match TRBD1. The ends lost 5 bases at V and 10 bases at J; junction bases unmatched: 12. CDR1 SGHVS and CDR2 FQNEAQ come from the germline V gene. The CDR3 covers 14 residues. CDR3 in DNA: TGTGCCAGCAGCCCTCTAATGACGACAGGGGCCTACACCTTC. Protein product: CASSPLMTTGAYTF.

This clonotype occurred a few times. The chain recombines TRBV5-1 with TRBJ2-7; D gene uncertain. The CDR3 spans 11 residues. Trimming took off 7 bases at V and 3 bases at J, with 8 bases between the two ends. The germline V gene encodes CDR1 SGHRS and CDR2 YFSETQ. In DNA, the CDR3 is TGCGCCAGCTTCGACAACTACGAGCAGTACTTC. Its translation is CASFDNYEQYF.

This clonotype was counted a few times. DNA for the CDR3: TGTGCCATCAGTGCCGTCGCGGGGGTGAACACTGAAGCTTTCTTT. Amino acid sequence: CAISAVAGVNTEAFF. The rearrangement joins TRBV10-3 to TRBJ1-1; TRBD1 is a possible D gene (5 bases). V lost 4 bases to trimming and J lost 0 bases, with 12 bases between them. From germline, CDR1 is ENHRY and CDR2 SYGVKD. The CDR3 extends over 15 amino acids.

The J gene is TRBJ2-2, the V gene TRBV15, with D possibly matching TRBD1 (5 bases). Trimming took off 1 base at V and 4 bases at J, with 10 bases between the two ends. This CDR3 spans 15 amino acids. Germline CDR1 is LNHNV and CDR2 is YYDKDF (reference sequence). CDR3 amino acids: CATSRVDSSTGELFF. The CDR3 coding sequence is TGTGCCACCAGCAGAGTCGACAGTAGCACCGGGGAGCTGTTTTTT.

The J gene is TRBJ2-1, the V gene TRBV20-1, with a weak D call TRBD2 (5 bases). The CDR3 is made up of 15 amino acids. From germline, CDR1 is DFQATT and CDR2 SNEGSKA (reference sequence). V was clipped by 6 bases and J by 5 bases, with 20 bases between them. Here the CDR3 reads CSAPSALLADNEQFF. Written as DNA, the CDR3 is TGCAGTGCCCCGAGCGCCCTTCTAGCCGACAATGAGCAGTTCTTC.

This chain's CDR3 is CASSLPALSYEQYF. The CDR3 DNA follows: TGTGCCAGCAGTTTGCCAGCCCTTTCCTACGAGCAGTACTTC. The V and J genes are TRBV12-3 or TRBV12-4 and TRBJ2-7; D not certain. The CDR3 spans 14 residues. V lost 3 bases, J lost 1 base, and 10 bases lay in between.

This CDR3 reads CASSQEGLGGGNQPQHF. The CDR3 DNA follows: TGTGCCAGCAGCCAAGAGGGGCTCGGAGGTGGCAATCAGCCCCAGCATTTT. V is TRBV4-2 and J is TRBJ1-5, with a possible D match to TRBD1 (5 bases). CDR1 and CDR2 from the germline V gene are LGHNA and YNFKEQ. The CDR3 totals 17 residues. Between the trimmed V and J ends, which lost 0 bases and 2 bases, there was a span of 14 bases.

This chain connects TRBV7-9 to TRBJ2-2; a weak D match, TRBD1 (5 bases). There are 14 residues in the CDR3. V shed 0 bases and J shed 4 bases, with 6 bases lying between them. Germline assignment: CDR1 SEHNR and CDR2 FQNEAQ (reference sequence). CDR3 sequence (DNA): TGTGCCAGCAGCTTAGCTGGGGCCACCGGGGAGCTGTTTTTT. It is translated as CASSLAGATGELFF.

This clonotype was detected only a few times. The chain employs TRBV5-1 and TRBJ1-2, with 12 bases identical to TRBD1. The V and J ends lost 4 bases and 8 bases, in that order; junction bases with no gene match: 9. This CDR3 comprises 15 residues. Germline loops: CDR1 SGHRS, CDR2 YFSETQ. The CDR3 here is CASSLAGTGGEGYTF. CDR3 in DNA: TGCGCCAGCAGCCTAGCTGGGACAGGGGGCGAGGGCTACACCTTC.

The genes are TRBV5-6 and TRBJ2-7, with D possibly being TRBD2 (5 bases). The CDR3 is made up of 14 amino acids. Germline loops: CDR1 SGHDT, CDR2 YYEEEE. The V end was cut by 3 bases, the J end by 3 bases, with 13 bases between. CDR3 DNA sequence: TGTGCCAGCAGCTCTCTGGGAGCCAGCTACGAGCAGTACTTC. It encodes CASSSLGASYEQYF.

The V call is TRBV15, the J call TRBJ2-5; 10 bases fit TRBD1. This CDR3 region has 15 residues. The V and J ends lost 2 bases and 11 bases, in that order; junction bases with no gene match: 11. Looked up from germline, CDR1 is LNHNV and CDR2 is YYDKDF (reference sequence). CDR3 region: CATSRRQGAIDEQYF. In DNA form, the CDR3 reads TGTGCCACCAGCAGAAGACAGGGGGCAATCGATGAGCAGTACTTC.

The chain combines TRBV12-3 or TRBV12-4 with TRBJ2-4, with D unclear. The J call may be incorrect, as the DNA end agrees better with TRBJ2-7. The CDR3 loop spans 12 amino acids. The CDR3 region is CASSRNLYEQYF. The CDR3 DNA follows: TGTGCCAGCAGCAGGAACCTCTACGAGCAGTACTTC.

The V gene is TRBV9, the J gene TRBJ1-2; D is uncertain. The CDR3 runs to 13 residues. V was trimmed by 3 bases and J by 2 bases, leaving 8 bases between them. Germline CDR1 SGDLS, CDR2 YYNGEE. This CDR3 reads CASSDRVNYGYTF. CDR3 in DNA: TGTGCCAGCAGCGATCGGGTCAACTATGGCTACACCTTC.

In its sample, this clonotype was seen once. CDR3 amino acids: CSARPWAEQYF. The CDR3 DNA reads as TGCAGTGCTAGACCATGGGCTGAGCAGTACTTC. The V and J genes are TRBV20-1 and TRBJ2-7; D gene unclear. Germline V lookup: CDR1 DFQATT, CDR2 SNEGSKA (reference sequence). This CDR3 is 11 amino acids long. V lost 2 bases to trimming and J lost 7 bases, with 9 bases between them.

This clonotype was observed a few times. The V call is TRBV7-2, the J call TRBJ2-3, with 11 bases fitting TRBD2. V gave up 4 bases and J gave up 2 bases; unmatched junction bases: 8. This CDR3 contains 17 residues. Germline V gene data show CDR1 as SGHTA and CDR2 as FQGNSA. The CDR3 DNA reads TGTGCCAGCAGCTCGGCTAGCGGGGGGATAATCACAGATACGCAGTATTTT. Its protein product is CASSSASGGIITDTQYF.

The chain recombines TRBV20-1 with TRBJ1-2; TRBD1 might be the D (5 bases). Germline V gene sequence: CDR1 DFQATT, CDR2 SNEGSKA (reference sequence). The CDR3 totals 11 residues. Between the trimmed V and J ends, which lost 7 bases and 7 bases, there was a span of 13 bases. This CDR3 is CSGRWGGGYTF. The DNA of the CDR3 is TGCAGTGGGAGGTGGGGCGGTGGCTACACCTTC.

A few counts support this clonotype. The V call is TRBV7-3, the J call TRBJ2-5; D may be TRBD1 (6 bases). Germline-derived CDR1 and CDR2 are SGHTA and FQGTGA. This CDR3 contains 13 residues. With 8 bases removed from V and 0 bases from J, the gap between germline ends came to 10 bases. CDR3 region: CASSGQYQETQYF. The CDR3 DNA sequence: TGTGCCAGCTCTGGACAGTACCAAGAGACCCAGTACTTC.

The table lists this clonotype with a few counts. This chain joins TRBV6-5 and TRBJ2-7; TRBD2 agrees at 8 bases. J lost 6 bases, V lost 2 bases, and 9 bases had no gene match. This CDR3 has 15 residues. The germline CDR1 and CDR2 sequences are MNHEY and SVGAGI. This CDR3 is CASSYKGSGKGEQYF. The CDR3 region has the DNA TGTGCCAGCAGTTACAAAGGTAGCGGGAAGGGCGAGCAGTACTTC.

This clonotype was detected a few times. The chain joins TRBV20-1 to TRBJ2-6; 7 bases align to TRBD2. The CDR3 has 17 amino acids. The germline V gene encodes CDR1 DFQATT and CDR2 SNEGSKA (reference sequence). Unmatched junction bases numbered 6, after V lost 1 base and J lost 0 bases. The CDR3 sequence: CSARVAGDNSGANVLTF. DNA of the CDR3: TGCAGTGCTAGAGTTGCGGGGGATAACTCTGGGGCCAACGTCCTGACTTTC.

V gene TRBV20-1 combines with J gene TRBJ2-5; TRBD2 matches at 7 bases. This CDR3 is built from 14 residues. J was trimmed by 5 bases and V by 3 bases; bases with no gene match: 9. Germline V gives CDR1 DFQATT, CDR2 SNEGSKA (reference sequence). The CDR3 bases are TGCAGTGCTAGGCTAGCGGCAACGGGGGAGACCCAGTACTTC. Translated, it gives CSARLAATGETQYF.

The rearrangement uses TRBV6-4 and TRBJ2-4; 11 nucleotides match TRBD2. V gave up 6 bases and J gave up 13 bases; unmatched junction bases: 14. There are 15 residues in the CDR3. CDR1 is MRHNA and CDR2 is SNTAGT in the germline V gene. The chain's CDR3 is CASSLTSGIYNEQYF. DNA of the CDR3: TGTGCCAGCAGCTTGACTAGCGGGATCTACAATGAGCAGTACTTC.

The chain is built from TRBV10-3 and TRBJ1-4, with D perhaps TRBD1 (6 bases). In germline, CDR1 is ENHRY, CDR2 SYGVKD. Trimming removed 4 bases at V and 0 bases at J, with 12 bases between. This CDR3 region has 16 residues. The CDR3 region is CAISADTGTTNEKLFF. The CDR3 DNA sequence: TGTGCCATCAGTGCGGACACAGGGACAACTAATGAAAAACTGTTTTTT.

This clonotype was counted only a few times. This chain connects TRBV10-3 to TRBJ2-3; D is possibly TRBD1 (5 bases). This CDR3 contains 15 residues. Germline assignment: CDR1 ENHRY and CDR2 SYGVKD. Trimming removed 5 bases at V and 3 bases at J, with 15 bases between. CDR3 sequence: CAISSSRGGTDTQYF. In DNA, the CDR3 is TGTGCCATCAGTTCGTCTAGGGGCGGAACAGATACGCAGTATTTT.